The 17 T cell receptor beta chains below all came from one sample that was sequenced in a study of T cell repertoires in cytomegalovirus infection. TCRdb redid the calling of the reads with MiXCR, one entry per CDR3 protein. Found here are about 770,000 distinct CDR3 sequences, around 29% of them singletons; the top ten hold roughly 14%. No antigens are known for them. The sequenced sample was cultured CD8+ T cells from PBMCs, obtained from culture after CMV antigen stimulation. The receptors stem from a human donor in good health (CMV status not recorded). Some clones in this sample may be carry-over from other donors' samples.

This clonotype was seen a few times. The chain joins TRBV7-6 to TRBJ2-1; TRBD2 matches 9 bases. V lost 1 base, J lost 8 bases, and 12 bases stayed unmatched. CDR3 length: 17 amino acids. Germline values: CDR1 SGHVS, CDR2 FNYEAQ. The DNA of the CDR3 is TGTGCCAGCAGCTTAGAAGCGGGGGGTCTGGTAAGGGATGAGCAGTTCTTC. This encodes CASSLEAGGLVRDEQFF.

This clonotype was observed a handful of times. This chain uses TRBV2 with TRBJ1-4; a possible D gene is TRBD1 (5 bases). This CDR3 is 15 amino acids long. From germline, CDR1 is SNHLY and CDR2 FYNNEI. V was pared by 10 bases and J by 3 bases, with 18 bases between. The CDR3 sequence is CATRGRVGANEKLFF. DNA for the CDR3: TGTGCCACGCGTGGCAGGGTCGGAGCTAATGAAAAACTGTTTTTT.

The chain couples TRBV14 to TRBJ2-7; D may be TRBD1 (5 bases). Germline-derived CDR1 and CDR2 are SGHDN and FVKESK. V dropped 4 bases and J dropped 6 bases, with 13 bases sitting between them. The CDR3 runs to 13 residues. In nucleotides, the CDR3 is TGTGCCAGCAGCCTGGGCAGGGTAGTCGAGCAGTACTTC. This gives the protein CASSLGRVVEQYF.

V and J are TRBV6-2 or TRBV6-3 and TRBJ2-3, with 7 bases lining up with TRBD1. The junction had 4 bases not matched to a gene; V was cut back by 7 bases and J by 6 bases. The V gene's germline CDR1 is MNHEY and CDR2 SVGEGT. This CDR3 contains 12 residues. CDR3 sequence: CASKWDSDTQYF. The CDR3 DNA sequence: TGTGCCAGCAAATGGGACAGTGATACGCAGTATTTT.

This clonotype has a handful of counts. In nucleotides, the CDR3 is TGTGCCAGCAGCCAGTACAGGAAAGAGACCCAGTACTTC. Translating it yields CASSQYRKETQYF. This chain uses TRBV14 with TRBJ2-5, with D possibly being TRBD1 (5 bases). This CDR3 contains 13 residues. The V gene lost 3 bases and the J gene lost 3 bases, with 8 bases spanning the gap. The germline CDR1 and CDR2 sequences are SGHDN and FVKESK.

This clonotype was observed many times. This rearrangement joins TRBV7-3 to TRBJ2-2; TRBD1 is a possible D gene (5 bases). From germline, CDR1 is SGHTA and CDR2 FQGTGA. V lost 5 bases, J lost 10 bases, and 11 bases lay in between. The CDR3 has 12 residues. The CDR3 nucleotides are TGTGCCAGCAGCACTACAGGCTTGGAGCTGTTTTTT. Translating gives CASSTTGLELFF.

This clonotype was found many times. The DNA of the CDR3 is TGTGCCAGCAGCTCACCACGGGACAGCCTAAGCACAGATACGCAGTATTTT. This encodes CASSSPRDSLSTDTQYF. The chain carries TRBV7-8 and TRBJ2-3; 7 nucleotides line up with TRBD1. The CDR3 sequence is 17 residues long. CDR1 is SGHVS and CDR2 is FQNEAQ in the germline V gene. Losses at the gene ends were 4 bases for V and 0 bases for J; bases not matched to a gene: 10.

This clonotype turned up a few times. The chain has TRBV7-9 and TRBJ1-5; 7 bases align to TRBD1. CDR1 and CDR2 (germline): SEHNR, FQNEAQ (reference sequence). This CDR3 spans 12 amino acids. V dropped 10 bases and J dropped 6; count of bases not matched to a gene: 6. CDR3 DNA sequence: TGTGCCACCGGGACAGTGGGTCAGCCCCAGCATTTT. Its translation: CATGTVGQPQHF.

CDR3 protein: CASRPEDGSNQPQHF. CDR3 nucleotides: TGCGCCAGCCGCCCGGAGGACGGTAGCAATCAGCCCCAGCATTTT. This chain links TRBV4-1 with TRBJ1-5; D not resolved. The V end was cut by 8 bases, the J end by 0 bases, with 14 bases between. Per the germline V gene, CDR1 is MGHRA and CDR2 is YSYEKL. CDR3 length equals 15 residues.

The rearrangement joins TRBV19 to TRBJ1-1; 7 bases map to TRBD1. Germline V CDR1 and CDR2: LNHDA, SQIVND (reference sequence). The CDR3 sequence is 14 residues long. The J segment lost 4 bases and the V segment lost 8 bases, leaving 10 bases of the junction unmatched. The CDR3 bases are TGTGCCAGTCAAGTGTTGTCAGGGGGCACTGAAGCTTTCTTT. Translated, it gives CASQVLSGGTEAFF.

The V and J genes are TRBV6-5 and TRBJ1-4; D gene unclear. Trimming shortened V by 2 bases and J by 2 bases, and 6 bases separated the two germline ends. The germline gives CDR1 MNHEY, CDR2 SVGAGI. The CDR3 sequence is 14 residues long. This CDR3 is CASSYRSTNEKLFF. In nucleotides, the CDR3 is TGTGCCAGCAGTTACAGGAGCACTAATGAAAAACTGTTTTTT.

The rearrangement joins TRBV7-9 to TRBJ1-4; no firm D call. The germline V gene encodes CDR1 SEHNR and CDR2 FQNEAQ (reference sequence). V dropped 6 bases and J dropped 8 bases, with 19 bases sitting between them. This CDR3 contains 15 residues. CDR3 DNA: TGTGCCAGCAGGGGAACGACCCCGAGAAGGGAAAAACTGTTTTTT. Its protein is CASRGTTPRREKLFF.

The chain joins TRBV20-1 to TRBJ2-7; D ambiguous. Germline CDR1 reads DFQATT; CDR2 reads SNEGSKA (reference sequence). The CDR3 spans 13 residues. V was shortened by 1 base and J by 0 bases, with 7 bases between the two germline ends. The CDR3 nucleotides read TGCAGTGCTAGAGGGGGATCCTCCTACGAGCAGTACGTC. Translating gives CSARGGSSYEQYV.

The chain combines TRBV6-8 with TRBJ2-1; D assignment may be TRBD1 or TRBD2 (5 bases each). Trimming shortened V by 0 bases and J by 5 bases, and 14 bases separated the two germline ends. This CDR3 comprises 16 residues. Germline CDR1 reads MNHGY; CDR2 reads SAAAGT. The CDR3 region is CASSYSARGANNEQFF. The DNA for the CDR3 is TGTGCCAGCAGTTACTCGGCCAGAGGGGCCAACAATGAGCAGTTCTTC.

The chain combines TRBV19 with TRBJ2-7; the match to TRBD1 covers 10 bases. The CDR3 extends over 14 amino acids. CDR1 and CDR2 (germline): LNHDA, SQIVND (reference sequence). Unmatched junction bases numbered 5, after V lost 7 bases and J lost 2 bases. This chain's CDR3 is CASTPTGGTYEQYF. For the CDR3, the DNA is TGTGCCAGTACCCCGACAGGGGGCACCTACGAGCAGTACTTC.

The chain carries TRBV5-1 and TRBJ2-7; TRBD1 agrees at 7 bases. The CDR3 covers 15 residues. V was clipped by 2 bases and J by 2 bases; unmatched bases: 7. Looked up from germline, CDR1 is SGHRS and CDR2 is YFSETQ. The CDR3 sequence is CASSFDREPTYEQYF. The CDR3 DNA reads TGCGCCAGCAGCTTCGACAGGGAACCTACCTACGAGCAGTACTTC.

This clonotype was found a few times. The chain carries TRBV27 and TRBJ1-2; D gene ambiguous. Germline V gene sequence: CDR1 MNHEY, CDR2 SMNVEV (reference sequence). The CDR3 consists of 14 residues. Trimming removed 6 bases from V and 2 bases from J, with 13 bases in between. For the CDR3, the DNA is TGTGCCAGCAGCCCGCCCAGCTCGAACTATGGCTACACCTTC. Translation gives CASSPPSSNYGYTF.